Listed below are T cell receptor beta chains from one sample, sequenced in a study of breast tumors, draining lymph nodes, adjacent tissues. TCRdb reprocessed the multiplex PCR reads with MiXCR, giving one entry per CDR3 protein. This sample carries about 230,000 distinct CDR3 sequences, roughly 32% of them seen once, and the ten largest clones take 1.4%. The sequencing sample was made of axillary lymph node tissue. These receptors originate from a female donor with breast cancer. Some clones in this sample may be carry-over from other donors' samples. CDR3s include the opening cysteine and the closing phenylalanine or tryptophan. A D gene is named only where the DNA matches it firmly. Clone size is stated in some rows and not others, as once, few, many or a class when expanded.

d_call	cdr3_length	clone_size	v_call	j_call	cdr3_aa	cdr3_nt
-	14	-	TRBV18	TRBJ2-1	CASSPPDVRGEQFF	TGTGCCAGCTCACCACCGGATGTGAGGGGTGAGCAGTTCTTC
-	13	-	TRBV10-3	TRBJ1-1	CATKDGVDTEAFF	TGTGCCACCAAGGACGGGGTGGACACTGAAGCTTTCTTT
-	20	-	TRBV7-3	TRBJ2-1	CASSLRGQNRKAAYGNEQFF	TGTGCCAGCAGCTTAAGGGGGCAAAACCGTAAAGCAGCTTACGGGAATGAGCAGTTCTTC
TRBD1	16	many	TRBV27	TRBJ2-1	CASSLPGQGLYNEQFF	TGTGCCAGCAGTCTCCCCGGACAGGGTCTCTACAATGAGCAGTTCTTC
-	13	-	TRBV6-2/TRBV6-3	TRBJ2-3	CASSQGRANTQYF	TGTGCCAGCAGTCAAGGCAGGGCGAATACGCAGTATTTT
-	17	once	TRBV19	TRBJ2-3	CASSSQPNTGEADTQYF	TGTGCCAGCAGTTCCCAGCCGAACACCGGGGAGGCAGATACGCAGTATTTT
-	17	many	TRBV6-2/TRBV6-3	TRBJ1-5	CASSYNQLRQPNQPQHF	TGTGCCAGCAGTTACAACCAACTACGACAGCCCAATCAGCCCCAGCATTTT
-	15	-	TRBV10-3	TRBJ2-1	CAISDSGGFLNEQFF	TGTGCCATCAGTGATTCAGGGGGGTTTCTCAATGAGCAGTTCTTC
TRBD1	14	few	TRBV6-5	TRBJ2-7	CASSPGQGLYEQYF	TGTGCCAGCAGCCCGGGACAGGGTTTATACGAGCAGTACTTC
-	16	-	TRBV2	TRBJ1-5	CASTVLAWVGNQPQHF	TGTGCCAGTACGGTTTTAGCGTGGGTCGGCAATCAGCCCCAGCATTTT
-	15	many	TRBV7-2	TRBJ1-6	CASSPGARDNSPLHF	TGTGCCAGCAGCCCCGGGGCGAGGGATAATTCACCCCTCCACTTT
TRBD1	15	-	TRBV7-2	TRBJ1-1	CASSLRGTGGSEAFF	TGTGCCAGCAGCTTACGAGGGACAGGGGGGAGTGAAGCTTTCTTT
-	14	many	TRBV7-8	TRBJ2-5	CASSFSQRKETQYF	TGTGCCAGCAGCTTCTCCCAGAGGAAAGAGACCCAGTACTTC
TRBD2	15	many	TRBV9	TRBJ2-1	CASSVGGGRDNEQFF	TGTGCCAGCAGCGTAGGTGGCGGGAGGGACAATGAGCAGTTCTTC
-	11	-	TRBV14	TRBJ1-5	CASSPQGTQHF	TGTGCCAGCAGCCCGCAGGGTACCCAGCATTTT
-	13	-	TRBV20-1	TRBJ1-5	CSARPQSNQPQHF	TGCAGTGCTAGACCACAGTCCAATCAGCCCCAGCATTTT
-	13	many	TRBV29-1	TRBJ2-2	CSVGSVVTGELFF	TGCAGCGTTGGATCAGTAGTCACCGGGGAGCTGTTTTTT
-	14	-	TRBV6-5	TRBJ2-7	CASTPWDPPYEQYF	TGTGCCAGCACACCCTGGGACCCCCCCTACGAGCAGTACTTC
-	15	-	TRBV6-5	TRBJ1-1	CASSYQITGFTEAFF	TGTGCCAGCAGTTACCAGATTACAGGGTTCACTGAAGCTTTCTTT
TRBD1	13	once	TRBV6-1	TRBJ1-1	CASRKTGKTEAFF	TGTGCCAGCAGGAAGACAGGGAAAACTGAGGCTTTCTTT
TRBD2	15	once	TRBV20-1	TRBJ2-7	CSASSLASGYYEQYF	TGCAGTGCCAGCTCATTGGCTAGCGGGTACTACGAGCAGTACTTC
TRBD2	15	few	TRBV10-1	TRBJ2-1	CASSESAGVRPEQFF	TGCGCCAGCAGTGAGTCGGCGGGAGTACGTCCTGAGCAGTTCTTC
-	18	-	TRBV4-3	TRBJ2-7	CASSLYTLSTGYTYKQYF	TGCGCCAGCAGCCTATACACCCTTTCGACAGGCTACACCTACAAGCAGTACTTC
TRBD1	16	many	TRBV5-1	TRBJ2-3	CASSLAGTGRADTQYF	TGCGCCAGCAGCTTGGCCGGGACAGGGCGGGCAGATACGCAGTATTTT
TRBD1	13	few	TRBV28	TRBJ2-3	CASRQGGWDTQYF	TGTGCCAGCAGGCAAGGGGGCTGGGATACGCAGTATTTT
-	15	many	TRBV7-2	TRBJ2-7	CASSLGWTVSYEQYF	TGTGCCAGCAGCTTAGGGTGGACAGTCTCCTACGAGCAGTACTTC
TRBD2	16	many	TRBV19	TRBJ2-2	CASSILAGRRTGELFF	TGTGCCAGTAGTATCCTAGCGGGAAGGAGGACCGGGGAGCTGTTTTTT
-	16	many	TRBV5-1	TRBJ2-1	CASSLNRDLNYNEQFF	TGCGCCAGCAGCTTAAACCGGGACCTAAACTACAATGAGCAGTTCTTC
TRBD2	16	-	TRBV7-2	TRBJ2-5	CASSSDLAGGAETQYF	TGTGCCAGCAGCTCAGATCTAGCGGGAGGTGCGGAGACCCAGTACTTC
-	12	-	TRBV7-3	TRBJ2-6	CVSSSRANVLTF	TGTGTCAGCAGCTCCCGGGCCAACGTCCTGACTTTC
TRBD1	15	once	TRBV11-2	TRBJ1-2	CASSRSDRGGYGYTF	TGTGCCAGCAGCCGCAGCGACAGGGGGGGCTATGGCTACACCTTC
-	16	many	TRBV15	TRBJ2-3	CATSSENTLSTDTQYF	TGTGCCACCAGCAGTGAAAACACCCTGAGCACAGATACGCAGTATTTT
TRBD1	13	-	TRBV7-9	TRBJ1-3	CASSPGQLNTIYF	TGTGCCAGCAGCCCGGGACAGCTAAACACCATATATTTT
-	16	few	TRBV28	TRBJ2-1	CASSPPRGRLNNEQFF	TGTGCCAGCAGTCCTCCCCGAGGTCGACTGAATAATGAGCAGTTCTTC
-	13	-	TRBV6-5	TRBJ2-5	CASSHGKGETQYF	TGTGCCAGCAGTCACGGGAAAGGAGAGACCCAGTACTTC
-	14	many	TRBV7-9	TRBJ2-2	CASSLRGSNGELFF	TGTGCCAGCAGCTTACGGGGCTCGAACGGGGAGCTGTTTTTT
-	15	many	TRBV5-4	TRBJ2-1	CASSLGTGAYNEQFF	TGTGCCAGCAGCTTGGGAACGGGAGCTTACAATGAGCAGTTCTTC
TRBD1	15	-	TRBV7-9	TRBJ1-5	CASCQGTGGNQPQHF	TGTGCCAGCTGTCAAGGGACAGGGGGCAATCAGCCCCAGCATTTT
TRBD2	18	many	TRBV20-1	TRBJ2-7	CSAQSRGSGTDPPYEQYF	TGCAGTGCCCAGAGTCGGGGGAGCGGGACGGACCCTCCCTACGAGCAGTACTTC
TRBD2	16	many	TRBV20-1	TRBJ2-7	CSATGTSGTSSYEQYF	TGCAGTGCTACGGGGACTAGCGGGACGAGCTCCTACGAGCAGTACTTC
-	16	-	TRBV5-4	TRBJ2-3	CASRAGNGGRTDTQYF	TGTGCCAGCAGAGCCGGAAATGGGGGCCGAACAGATACGCAGTATTTT
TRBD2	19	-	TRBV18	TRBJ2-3	CASSPRTSGRALRTDTQYF	TGTGCCAGCTCACCGAGGACTAGCGGGAGGGCTCTGAGGACAGATACGCAGTATTTT
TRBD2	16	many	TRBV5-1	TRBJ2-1	CASRNGGRSRYNEQFF	TGCGCCAGCAGAAACGGGGGGAGGAGCCGATACAATGAGCAGTTCTTC
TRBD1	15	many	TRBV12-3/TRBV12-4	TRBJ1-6	CASSQIQGSNSPLHF	TGTGCCAGCAGCCAGATACAGGGGTCTAATTCACCCCTCCACTTT
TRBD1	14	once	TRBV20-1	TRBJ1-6	CSAVGQVENSPLHF	TGCAGTGCTGTTGGACAGGTCGAGAATTCACCCCTCCACTTT
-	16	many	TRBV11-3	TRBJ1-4	CATSFGGAGRNEKLFF	TGTGCCACCTCGTTCGGGGGCGCAGGTCGTAATGAAAAACTGTTTTTT
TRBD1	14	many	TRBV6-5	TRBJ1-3	CASSRQGTGNTIYF	TGTGCCAGCAGTCGACAGGGAACTGGAAACACCATATATTTT
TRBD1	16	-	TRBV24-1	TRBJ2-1	CATSIDRASSYNEQFF	TGTGCCACCAGCATCGACAGGGCTAGCTCCTACAATGAGCAGTTCTTC
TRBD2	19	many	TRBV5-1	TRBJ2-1	CASSSGLAGGPAIDAEQFF	TGCGCCAGCAGCTCCGGACTAGCGGGAGGGCCCGCGATAGATGCTGAGCAGTTCTTC
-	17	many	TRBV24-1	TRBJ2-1	CATSDPLSGLSYNEQFF	TGTGCCACCAGTGACCCTTTGTCGGGCCTCTCCTACAATGAGCAGTTCTTC
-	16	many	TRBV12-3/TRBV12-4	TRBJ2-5	CASSPSNGEEQETQYF	TGTGCCAGCAGTCCCAGTAATGGCGAAGAACAAGAGACCCAGTACTTC